A single T cell receptor (beta chain) is shown here with its context. The sample originates from a study of post-analysis software for immune sequencing data. Prepared TCR beta cDNA libraries contained unique molecular identifiers. T cells numbering roughly 0.9 to 10 million yielded cDNA molecules that totaled about 500,000. MiXCR, applied by TCRdb to the PCR reads, yields one record per CDR3 protein. The data contain about 820,000 distinct CDR3 sequences, around 50% of them seen just once; the ten biggest clones take up around 4.5%. This TCR derives from a girl aged 5-17 years with multiple sclerosis. The specimen sequenced was blood.

The CDR3 DNA follows: TGTGCCAGCAGCCCGGACGTCCGGGGGAGTTGGGATGAGCAGTTCTTC. It is translated as CASSPDVRGSWDEQFF. This chain connects TRBV9 to TRBJ2-7, with D possibly TRBD2 on 6 matching bases. The J call could be wrong; TRBJ2-1 is a better fit for the DNA end. The CDR3 is made up of 16 amino acids. Germline V CDR1 and CDR2: SGDLS, YYNGEE.